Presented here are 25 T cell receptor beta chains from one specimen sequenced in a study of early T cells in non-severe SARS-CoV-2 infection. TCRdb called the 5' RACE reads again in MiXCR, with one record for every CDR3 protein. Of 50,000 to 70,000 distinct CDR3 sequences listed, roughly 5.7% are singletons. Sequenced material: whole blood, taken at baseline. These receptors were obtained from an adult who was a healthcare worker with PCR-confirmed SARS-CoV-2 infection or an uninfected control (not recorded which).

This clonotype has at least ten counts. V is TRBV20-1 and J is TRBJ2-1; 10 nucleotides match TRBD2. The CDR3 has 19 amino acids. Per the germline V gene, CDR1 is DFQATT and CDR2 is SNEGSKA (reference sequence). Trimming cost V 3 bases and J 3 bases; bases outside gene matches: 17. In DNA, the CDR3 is TGCAGTGCTAGGGTAATGGGGCTAGCGGGAGAAAGTTTCTACAATGAGCAGTTCTTC. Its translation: CSARVMGLAGESFYNEQFF.

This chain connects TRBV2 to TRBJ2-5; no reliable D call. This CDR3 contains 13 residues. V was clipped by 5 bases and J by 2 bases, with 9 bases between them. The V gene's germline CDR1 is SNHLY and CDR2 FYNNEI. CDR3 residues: CASSRLLQETQYF. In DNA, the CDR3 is TGTGCCAGCAGTCGACTGCTACAAGAGACCCAGTACTTC. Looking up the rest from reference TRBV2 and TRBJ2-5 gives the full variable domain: EPEVTQTPSHQVTQMGQEVILRCVPISNHLYFYWYRQILGQKVEFLVSFYNNEISEKSEIFDDQFSVERPDGSNFTLKIRSTKLEDSAMYFCASSRLLQETQYFGPGTRLLVL.

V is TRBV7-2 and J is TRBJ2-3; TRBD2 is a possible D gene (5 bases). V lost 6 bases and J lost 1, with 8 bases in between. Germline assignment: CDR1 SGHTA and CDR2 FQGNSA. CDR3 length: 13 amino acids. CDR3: CASRQAGTDTQYF. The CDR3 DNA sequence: TGTGCCAGCAGGCAAGCGGGCACAGATACGCAGTATTTT.

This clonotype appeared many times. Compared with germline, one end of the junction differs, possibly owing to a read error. CDR3: CASSLWGNTEAFF. In DNA, the CDR3 is TGTGCCAGCAGTTTGTGGGGAAACACTGAAGCCTTCTTT. This rearrangement joins TRBV12-3 or TRBV12-4 to TRBJ1-1, with unresolved D. This CDR3 has 13 amino acids.

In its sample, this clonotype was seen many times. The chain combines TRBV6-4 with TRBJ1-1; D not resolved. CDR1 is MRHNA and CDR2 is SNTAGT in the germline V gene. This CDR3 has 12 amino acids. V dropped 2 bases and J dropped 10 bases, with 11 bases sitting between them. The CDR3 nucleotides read TGTGCCAGCAGTGACCACAACTCGGTAGCTTTCTTT. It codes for CASSDHNSVAFF.

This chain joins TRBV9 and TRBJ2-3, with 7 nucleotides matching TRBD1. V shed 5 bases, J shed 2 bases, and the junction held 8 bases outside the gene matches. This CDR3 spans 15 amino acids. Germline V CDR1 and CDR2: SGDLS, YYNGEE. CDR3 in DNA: TGTGCCAGCAGTGCCGGGACAGCCTACACAGATACGCAGTATTTT. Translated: CASSAGTAYTDTQYF. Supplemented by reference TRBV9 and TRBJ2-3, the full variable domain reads DSGVTQTPKHLITATGQRVTLRCSPRSGDLSVYWYQQSLDQGLQFLIQYYNGEERAKGNILERFSAQQFPDLHSELNLSSLELGDSALYFCASSAGTAYTDTQYFGPGTRLTVL.

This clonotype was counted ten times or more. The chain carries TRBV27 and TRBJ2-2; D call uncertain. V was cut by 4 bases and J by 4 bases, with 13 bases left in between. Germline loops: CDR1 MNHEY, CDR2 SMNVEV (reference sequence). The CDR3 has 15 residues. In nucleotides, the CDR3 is TGTGCCAGCAGTTGGGTTCCTAGTAGCACCGGGGAGCTGTTTTTT. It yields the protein CASSWVPSSTGELFF.

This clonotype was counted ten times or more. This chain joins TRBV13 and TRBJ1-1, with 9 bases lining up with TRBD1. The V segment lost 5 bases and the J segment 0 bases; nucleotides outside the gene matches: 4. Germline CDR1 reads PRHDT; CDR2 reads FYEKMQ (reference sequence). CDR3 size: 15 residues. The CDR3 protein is CASSTHRGLNTEAFF. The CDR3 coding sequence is TGTGCCAGCAGCACCCACAGGGGGCTGAACACTGAAGCTTTCTTT.

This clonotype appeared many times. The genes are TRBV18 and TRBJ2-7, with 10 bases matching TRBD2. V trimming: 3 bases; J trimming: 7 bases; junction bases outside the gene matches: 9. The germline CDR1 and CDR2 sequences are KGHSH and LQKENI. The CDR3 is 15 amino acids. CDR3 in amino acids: CASSPVAGGSGEQYF. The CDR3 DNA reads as TGTGCCAGCTCACCCGTAGCGGGAGGCTCGGGGGAGCAGTACTTC.

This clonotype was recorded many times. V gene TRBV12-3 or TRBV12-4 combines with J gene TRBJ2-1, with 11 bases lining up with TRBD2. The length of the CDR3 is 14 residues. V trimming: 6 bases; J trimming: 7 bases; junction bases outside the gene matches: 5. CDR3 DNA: TGTGCCAGCAGCACTAGCGGGAGATGGAATGAGCAGTTCTTC. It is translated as CASSTSGRWNEQFF.

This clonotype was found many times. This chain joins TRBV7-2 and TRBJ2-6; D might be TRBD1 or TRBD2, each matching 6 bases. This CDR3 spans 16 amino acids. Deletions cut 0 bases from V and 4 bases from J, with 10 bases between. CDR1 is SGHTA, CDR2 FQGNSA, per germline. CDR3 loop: CASSLAGGHGANVLTF. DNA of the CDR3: TGTGCCAGCAGCTTAGCTGGGGGGCACGGGGCCAACGTCCTGACTTTC.

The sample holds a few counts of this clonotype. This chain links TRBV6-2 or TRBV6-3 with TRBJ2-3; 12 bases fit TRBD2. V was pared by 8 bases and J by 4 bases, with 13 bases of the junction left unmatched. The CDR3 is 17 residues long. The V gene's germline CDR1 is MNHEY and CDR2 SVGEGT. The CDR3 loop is CASGNLAGGPTSDTQYF. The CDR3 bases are TGTGCCAGCGGAAATCTAGCGGGAGGGCCCACGTCAGATACGCAGTATTTT.

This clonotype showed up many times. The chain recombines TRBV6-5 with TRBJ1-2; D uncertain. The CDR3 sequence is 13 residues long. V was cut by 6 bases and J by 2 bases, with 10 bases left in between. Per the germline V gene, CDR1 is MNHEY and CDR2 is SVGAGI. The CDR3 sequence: CASRSGHNYGYTF. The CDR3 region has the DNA TGTGCCAGCAGGTCTGGGCACAACTATGGCTACACCTTC.

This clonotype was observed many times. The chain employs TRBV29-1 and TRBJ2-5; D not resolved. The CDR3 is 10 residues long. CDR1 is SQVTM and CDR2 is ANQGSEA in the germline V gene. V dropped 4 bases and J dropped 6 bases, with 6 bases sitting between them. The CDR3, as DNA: TGCAGCGTTGTAAAACAGACCCAGTACTTC. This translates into CSVVKQTQYF.

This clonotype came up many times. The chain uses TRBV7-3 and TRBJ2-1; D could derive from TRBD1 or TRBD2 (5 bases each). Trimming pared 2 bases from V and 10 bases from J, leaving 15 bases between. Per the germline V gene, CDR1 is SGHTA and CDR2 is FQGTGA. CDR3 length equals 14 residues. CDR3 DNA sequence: TGTGCCAGCAGCTTAGATGAGGGACCCTTCGAGCAGTTCTTC. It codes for CASSLDEGPFEQFF. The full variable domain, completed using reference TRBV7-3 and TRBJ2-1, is GAGVSQTPSNKVTEKGKYVELRCDPISGHTALYWYRQSLGQGPEFLIYFQGTGAADDSGLPNDRFFAVRPEGSVSTLKIQRTERGDSAVYLCASSLDEGPFEQFFGPGTRLTVL.

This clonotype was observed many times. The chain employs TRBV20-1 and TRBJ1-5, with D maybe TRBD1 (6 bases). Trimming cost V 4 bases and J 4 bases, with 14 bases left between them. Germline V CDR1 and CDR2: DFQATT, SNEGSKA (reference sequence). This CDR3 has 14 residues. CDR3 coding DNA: TGCAGTGCTACTCGGGGGGCAATGAATCAGCCCCAGCATTTT. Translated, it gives CSATRGAMNQPQHF.

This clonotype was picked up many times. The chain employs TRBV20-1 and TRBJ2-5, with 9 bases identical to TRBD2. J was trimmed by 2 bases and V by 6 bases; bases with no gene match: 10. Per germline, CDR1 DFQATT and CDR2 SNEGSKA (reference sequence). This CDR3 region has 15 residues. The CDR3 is CSASLAGDRQETQYF. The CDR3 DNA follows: TGCAGTGCCAGCTTAGCGGGAGATAGGCAAGAGACCCAGTACTTC.

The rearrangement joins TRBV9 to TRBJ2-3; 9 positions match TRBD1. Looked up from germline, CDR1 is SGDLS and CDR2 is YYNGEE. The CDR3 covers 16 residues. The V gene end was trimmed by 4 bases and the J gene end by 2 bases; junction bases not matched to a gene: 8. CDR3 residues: CASSSGQGIFTDTQYF. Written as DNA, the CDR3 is TGTGCCAGCAGCTCGGGACAGGGAATTTTCACAGATACGCAGTATTTT.

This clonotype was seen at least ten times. The CDR3 DNA follows: TGTGCCAGCCAATCAAGCACAGATACGCAGTATTTT. Its translation is CASQSSTDTQYF. V and J are TRBV6-6 and TRBJ2-3; D call uncertain. The CDR3 extends over 12 amino acids. Trimming took off 8 bases at V and 0 bases at J, with 6 bases between the two ends. Germline V gene lookup returns CDR1 MNHNY and CDR2 SVGAGI (reference sequence).

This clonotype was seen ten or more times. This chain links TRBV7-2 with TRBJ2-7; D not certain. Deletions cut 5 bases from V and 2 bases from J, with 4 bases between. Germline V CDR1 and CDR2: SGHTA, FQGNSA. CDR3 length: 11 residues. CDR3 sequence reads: CASSPAYEQYF. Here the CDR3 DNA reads TGTGCCAGCAGCCCGGCCTACGAGCAGTACTTC.

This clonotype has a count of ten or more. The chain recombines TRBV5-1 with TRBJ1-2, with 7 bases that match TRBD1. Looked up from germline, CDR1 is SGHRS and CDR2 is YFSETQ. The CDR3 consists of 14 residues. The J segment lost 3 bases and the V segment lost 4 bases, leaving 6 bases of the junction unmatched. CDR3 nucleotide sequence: TGCGCCAGCAGCCCAGTGGGGACAGACTATGGCTACACCTTC. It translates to CASSPVGTDYGYTF.

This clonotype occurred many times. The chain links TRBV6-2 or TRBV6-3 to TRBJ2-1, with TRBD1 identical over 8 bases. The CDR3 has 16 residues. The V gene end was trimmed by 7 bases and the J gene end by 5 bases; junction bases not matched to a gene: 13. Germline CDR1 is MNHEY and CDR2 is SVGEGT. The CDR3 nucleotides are TGTGCCAGCACCACTACGGGGACAGGCCGGGACAATGAGCAGTTCTTC. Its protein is CASTTTGTGRDNEQFF.

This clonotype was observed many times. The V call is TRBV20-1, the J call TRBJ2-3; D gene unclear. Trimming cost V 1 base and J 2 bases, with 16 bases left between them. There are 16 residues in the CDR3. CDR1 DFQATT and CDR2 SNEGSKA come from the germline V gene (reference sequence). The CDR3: CSARGENKPFTDTQYF. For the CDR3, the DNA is TGCAGTGCTAGAGGCGAAAATAAACCATTCACAGATACGCAGTATTTT.

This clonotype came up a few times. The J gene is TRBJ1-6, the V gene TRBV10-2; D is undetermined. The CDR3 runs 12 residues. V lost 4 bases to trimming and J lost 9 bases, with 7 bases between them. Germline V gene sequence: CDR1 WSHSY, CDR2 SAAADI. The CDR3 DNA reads TGCGCCAGCAGTGTAGACCGTTCACCCCTCCACTTT. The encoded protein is CASSVDRSPLHF.

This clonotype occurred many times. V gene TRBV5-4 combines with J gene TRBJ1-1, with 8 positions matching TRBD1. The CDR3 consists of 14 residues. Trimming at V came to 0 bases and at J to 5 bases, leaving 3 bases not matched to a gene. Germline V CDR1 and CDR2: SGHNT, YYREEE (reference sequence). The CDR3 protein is CASSLGQGSTEAFF. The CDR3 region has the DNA TGTGCCAGCAGCTTGGGACAGGGGTCGACTGAAGCTTTCTTT.